A selection of T cell receptor beta chains follows, all from one sample in a study of blood T cells in healthy people across ages. Each CDR3 protein gets one entry after TCRdb re-called the 5' RACE reads with MiXCR. This table holds 650,000 or so distinct CDR3 sequences, about 50% found once. Sequences were obtained from blood. The origin of the receptors is a woman over 75 in good health. Both conserved end residues are part of each CDR3. The order of the fields is D gene, V gene, clone size, J gene, CDR3 length, CDR3 DNA, CDR3 protein. A D gene is named only where the DNA matches it firmly. Not every row has a clone size; where given, it reads once, few, many or a size class.

d_gene: -; v_gene: TRBV5-5; abundance: many; j_gene: TRBJ2-1; len: 13; CDR3nt: TGTGCCAGCAGCTCCAGGGTTTTAAATGAGCAGTTCTTC; CDR3aa: CASSSRVLNEQFF
d_gene: TRBD2; v_gene: TRBV9; abundance: many; j_gene: TRBJ2-1; len: 16; CDR3nt: TGTGCCAGCAGCGCGAGCAGCGGGGGCCTTCCCAATGAGCAGTTCTTC; CDR3aa: CASSASSGGLPNEQFF
d_gene: -; v_gene: TRBV9; abundance: -; j_gene: TRBJ2-7; len: 14; CDR3nt: TGTGCCAGCAGCCCGACTCAAACCTACTACGAGCAGTACTTC; CDR3aa: CASSPTQTYYEQYF
d_gene: -; v_gene: TRBV12-3/TRBV12-4; abundance: many; j_gene: TRBJ2-3; len: 16; CDR3nt: TGTGCCAGCAGTTTAGCGGGCAGAAGAGGGGTCGATACGCAGTATTTT; CDR3aa: CASSLAGRRGVDTQYF
d_gene: -; v_gene: TRBV20-1; abundance: -; j_gene: TRBJ2-5; len: 12; CDR3nt: TGCAGTGCTAGAGGGAGAGGTGATGAGCAGTACTTC; CDR3aa: CSARGRGDEQYF
d_gene: -; v_gene: TRBV9; abundance: few; j_gene: TRBJ2-5; len: 13; CDR3nt: TGCGCCAGCAGTGTCGGACTTCGAGAGACCCAGTACTTC; CDR3aa: CASSVGLRETQYF
d_gene: -; v_gene: TRBV3-1; abundance: -; j_gene: TRBJ2-1; len: 13; CDR3nt: TGTGCCAGCAGCCCTCACCCGGGCTATGAGCAGTTCTTC; CDR3aa: CASSPHPGYEQFF
d_gene: -; v_gene: TRBV12-3/TRBV12-4; abundance: -; j_gene: TRBJ2-7; len: 13; CDR3nt: TGTGCCAGCGGACGGGCGACTTCCTACGAGCAGTACTTC; CDR3aa: CASGRATSYEQYF
d_gene: TRBD2; v_gene: TRBV10-2; abundance: -; j_gene: TRBJ2-1; len: 14; CDR3nt: TGCGCCAGCAGTGGAGGCGGGGGGGCAAGTGAGCAGTTCTTC; CDR3aa: CASSGGGGASEQFF
d_gene: -; v_gene: TRBV9; abundance: -; j_gene: TRBJ1-1; len: 19; CDR3nt: TGTGCCAGCAGCGTAGCTACAGGCCAACAGACTCTCGGGGGCACTGAAGCTTTCTTT; CDR3aa: CASSVATGQQTLGGTEAFF
d_gene: TRBD1; v_gene: TRBV18; abundance: -; j_gene: TRBJ1-5; len: 15; CDR3nt: TGTGCCAGCTCAAGCGGACAGGGGGCCGATCAGCCCCAGCATTTT; CDR3aa: CASSSGQGADQPQHF
d_gene: TRBD2; v_gene: TRBV6-1; abundance: -; j_gene: TRBJ2-1; len: 16; CDR3nt: TGTGCCAGCAGTACCCGGACTAGCCCCTCCTACAATGAGCAGTTCTTC; CDR3aa: CASSTRTSPSYNEQFF
d_gene: -; v_gene: TRBV28; abundance: -; j_gene: TRBJ1-2; len: 12; CDR3nt: TGTGCCAGCAGCCAGGACTACTATGGCTACACCTTC; CDR3aa: CASSQDYYGYTF
d_gene: TRBD1; v_gene: TRBV4-3; abundance: -; j_gene: TRBJ1-2; len: 15; CDR3nt: TGCGCCAGCAGCCAAGGAACAGGGGTGAACTATGGCTACACCTTC; CDR3aa: CASSQGTGVNYGYTF
d_gene: TRBD1; v_gene: TRBV10-3; abundance: -; j_gene: TRBJ1-1; len: 14; CDR3nt: TGTGCCATCAGCCTAGGGACAGGCAACACTGAAGCTTTCTTT; CDR3aa: CAISLGTGNTEAFF
d_gene: -; v_gene: TRBV4-3; abundance: -; j_gene: TRBJ2-1; len: 15; CDR3nt: TGCGCCAGCAGCCGACTCCGAGACTCCTACAATGAGCAGTTCTTC; CDR3aa: CASSRLRDSYNEQFF
d_gene: -; v_gene: TRBV6-5; abundance: many; j_gene: TRBJ2-2; len: 13; CDR3nt: TGTGCCAGCAGTTACGGGCAGGCCGGGGAGCTGTTTTTT; CDR3aa: CASSYGQAGELFF
d_gene: -; v_gene: TRBV29-1; abundance: few; j_gene: TRBJ2-2; len: 13; CDR3nt: TGCAGCGTTGACGGCCAGAACACCGGGGAGCTGTTTTTT; CDR3aa: CSVDGQNTGELFF
d_gene: -; v_gene: TRBV27; abundance: once; j_gene: TRBJ2-3; len: 15; CDR3nt: TGTGCCAGCAGTTTACCTAAGCTAGGCAAAGATACGCAGTATTTT; CDR3aa: CASSLPKLGKDTQYF
d_gene: TRBD2; v_gene: TRBV6-1; abundance: -; j_gene: TRBJ2-7; len: 15; CDR3nt: TGTGCCAGCAAGCCAACTAGCGGGAGCTCCTACGAGCAGTACTTC; CDR3aa: CASKPTSGSSYEQYF
d_gene: TRBD1; v_gene: TRBV20-1; abundance: -; j_gene: TRBJ2-3; len: 15; CDR3nt: TGCAGTGCGAGACCGACAGGGGTTAGCACAGATACGCAGTATTTT; CDR3aa: CSARPTGVSTDTQYF
d_gene: TRBD1; v_gene: TRBV9; abundance: -; j_gene: TRBJ1-2; len: 15; CDR3nt: TGTGCCAGCAGCGTAGGGACAGGGAAAGTCTATGGCTACACCTTC; CDR3aa: CASSVGTGKVYGYTF
d_gene: TRBD1; v_gene: TRBV7-9; abundance: many; j_gene: TRBJ2-5; len: 15; CDR3nt: TGTGCCAGCAGCGTACCGACAGGGGATCTAGAGACCCAGTACTTC; CDR3aa: CASSVPTGDLETQYF
d_gene: TRBD2; v_gene: TRBV5-1; abundance: -; j_gene: TRBJ2-1; len: 18; CDR3nt: TGCGCCAGCAGCTTGGGGGCGACTAGCTACGAACTCTACAATGAGCAGTTCTTC; CDR3aa: CASSLGATSYELYNEQFF
d_gene: -; v_gene: TRBV11-2; abundance: -; j_gene: TRBJ1-2; len: 17; CDR3nt: TGTGCCAGCAGCTTAGAGTTTGTACACCTAGCTAACTATGGCTACACCTTC; CDR3aa: CASSLEFVHLANYGYTF
d_gene: TRBD1; v_gene: TRBV29-1; abundance: -; j_gene: TRBJ1-5; len: 16; CDR3nt: TGCAGCGTTGGGGGACAGGGAAGTTCCGCCGGTCAGCCCCAGCATTTT; CDR3aa: CSVGGQGSSAGQPQHF
d_gene: -; v_gene: TRBV20-1; abundance: -; j_gene: TRBJ2-1; len: 18; CDR3nt: TGCAGTGCTAGAGCGGCGCGGGGGCCCGATAGCTCCTACAATGAGCAGTTCTTC; CDR3aa: CSARAARGPDSSYNEQFF
d_gene: -; v_gene: TRBV12-3/TRBV12-4; abundance: -; j_gene: TRBJ1-1; len: 12; CDR3nt: TGTGCCAGCAGACCTGGCGGAGGTGGCGCTTTCTTT; CDR3aa: CASRPGGGGAFF
d_gene: TRBD2; v_gene: TRBV7-3; abundance: many; j_gene: TRBJ2-3; len: 18; CDR3nt: TGTGCCAGCAGCTTATTACCCCGACTAGCGGGAGCCCCAGATACGCAGTATTTT; CDR3aa: CASSLLPRLAGAPDTQYF
d_gene: -; v_gene: TRBV5-8; abundance: -; j_gene: TRBJ2-6; len: 15; CDR3nt: TGTGCCAGCAGCTTGTATAACGCTGGGGCCAACGTCCTGACTTTC; CDR3aa: CASSLYNAGANVLTF
d_gene: TRBD2; v_gene: TRBV20-1; abundance: many; j_gene: TRBJ2-1; len: 14; CDR3nt: TGCAGTGGGCCCGGGACTAGCGGGGTCAATGAGCAGTTCTTC; CDR3aa: CSGPGTSGVNEQFF
d_gene: -; v_gene: TRBV12-3/TRBV12-4; abundance: -; j_gene: TRBJ2-2; len: 15; CDR3nt: TGTGCCAGCAGTTTAGATAGCCCCGACACCGGAGAGCTGTTTTTT; CDR3aa: CASSLDSPDTGELFF
d_gene: TRBD1; v_gene: TRBV7-2; abundance: -; j_gene: TRBJ1-2; len: 16; CDR3nt: TGTGCCAGCAGCTTAGAGGGCCAGCAGGGGGACTATGGCTACACCTTC; CDR3aa: CASSLEGQQGDYGYTF
d_gene: -; v_gene: TRBV5-1; abundance: many; j_gene: TRBJ2-3; len: 16; CDR3nt: TGCGCCAGCAGCTTGGAGGGCCACGGCTACACAGATACGCAGTATTTT; CDR3aa: CASSLEGHGYTDTQYF
d_gene: TRBD2; v_gene: TRBV12-3/TRBV12-4; abundance: -; j_gene: TRBJ2-3; len: 14; CDR3nt: TGTGCCAGCAGTTGGACTAGCGGGGGGGGTACGCAGTATTTT; CDR3aa: CASSWTSGGGTQYF
d_gene: TRBD2; v_gene: TRBV4-1; abundance: many; j_gene: TRBJ2-4; len: 18; CDR3nt: TGCGCCAGCAGCCAATCCAGGGCGGGGGTCCTAGCCAAAAACATTCAGTACTTC; CDR3aa: CASSQSRAGVLAKNIQYF
d_gene: -; v_gene: TRBV7-2; abundance: -; j_gene: TRBJ2-2; len: 17; CDR3nt: TGTGCCAGCAGCGTAGTTGGGACACCCGCGAACACCGGGGAGCTGTTTTTT; CDR3aa: CASSVVGTPANTGELFF
d_gene: TRBD1; v_gene: TRBV7-3; abundance: -; j_gene: TRBJ1-2; len: 15; CDR3nt: TGTGCCAGCAGCCGGGGACAGGGGGTCGGTTATGGCTACACCTTC; CDR3aa: CASSRGQGVGYGYTF
d_gene: -; v_gene: TRBV25-1; abundance: many; j_gene: TRBJ2-5; len: 15; CDR3nt: TGTGCCAGCAGTGCGTATAGGGGAGAGCAAGAGACCCAGTACTTC; CDR3aa: CASSAYRGEQETQYF
d_gene: -; v_gene: TRBV18; abundance: -; j_gene: TRBJ2-7; len: 13; CDR3nt: TGTGCCAGCTCATCCGCAGCCTTGGGCGAGCAGTACTTC; CDR3aa: CASSSAALGEQYF
d_gene: TRBD2; v_gene: TRBV20-1; abundance: -; j_gene: TRBJ2-5; len: 16; CDR3nt: TGCAGTGCTAGAGATGGTCCCGGGAGGGCCGGGGAGACCCAGTACTTC; CDR3aa: CSARDGPGRAGETQYF
d_gene: -; v_gene: TRBV5-1; abundance: many; j_gene: TRBJ2-1; len: 14; CDR3nt: TGCGCCAGCAGCTTGGCACTAGAGCCCAATGAGCAGTTCTTC; CDR3aa: CASSLALEPNEQFF
d_gene: TRBD1; v_gene: TRBV6-5; abundance: -; j_gene: TRBJ1-4; len: 15; CDR3nt: TGTGCCAGCAGTTACGGGGGACAGAGTAATGAAAAACTGTTTTTT; CDR3aa: CASSYGGQSNEKLFF